This is a list of T cell receptor beta chains from one sample in a study of blood T cells in healthy people across ages. TCRdb redid the calling of the 5' RACE reads with MiXCR, one entry per CDR3 protein. The sample includes around 1,000,000 distinct CDR3 sequences, about two fifths of them seen just once. Sequenced material: blood. These receptors originate from a man younger than 35 in good health. The CDR3 runs from the conserved cysteine through the conserved F or W. A D gene is named only where the DNA matches it firmly. Clone size is stated in some rows and not others, as once, few, many or a class when expanded.

d_call	v_call	clone_size	j_call	cdr3_nt	cdr3_aa
-	TRBV4-3	-	TRBJ2-5	TGCGCCAGCAGCCAAGACGGGTACAATGAGCAGTACTTC	CASSQDGYNEQYF
TRBD2	TRBV4-2	few	TRBJ2-4	TGTGCCAGCAGCCAAGTAGCGGGAAACATTCAGTACTTC	CASSQVAGNIQYF
TRBD1	TRBV7-8	-	TRBJ2-7	TGTGCCAGCAGCTTTAGGACAGGGGGAAATGAGCAGTACTTC	CASSFRTGGNEQYF
-	TRBV5-1	-	TRBJ2-3	TGCGCCAGCAGCTTGGATTTTTTGGGGGATACGCAGTATTTT	CASSLDFLGDTQYF
TRBD1	TRBV7-9	few	TRBJ1-2	TGTGCCAGCAGCTCAGACAGGGAAAAACTTAACTATGGCTACACCTTC	CASSSDREKLNYGYTF
-	TRBV27	once	TRBJ2-5	TGTGCCAGCAGTGTATCGTTCCGGGAGACCCAGTACTTC	CASSVSFRETQYF
-	TRBV20-1	few	TRBJ1-5	TGCAGTGCCATAGAAGGGGGGGCCGGGAATCAGCCCCAGCATTTT	CSAIEGGAGNQPQHF
TRBD1	TRBV20-1	-	TRBJ1-2	TGCAGTGCAATAACACGGGACAGGGGGCCCTTGAGTGGCTACACCTTC	CSAITRDRGPLSGYTF
-	TRBV12-3/TRBV12-4	once	TRBJ1-1	TGTGCCAGCAGTCCCCCCGACGGCGCTTTCTTT	CASSPPDGAFF
-	TRBV27	-	TRBJ2-4	TGTGCCAGCAGTAGCCCCGGCGGAATAGCCAAAAACATTCAGTACTTC	CASSSPGGIAKNIQYF
-	TRBV27	-	TRBJ1-4	TGTGCCAGCCGGTCAGGAGGCGCCGCAGGAGAAAAACTGTTTTTT	CASRSGGAAGEKLFF
-	TRBV2	-	TRBJ1-4	TGTGCCAGCCTACGGGGTAGGACAACTAATGAAAAACTGTTTTTT	CASLRGRTTNEKLFF
-	TRBV7-2	-	TRBJ2-3	TGTGCCAGCAGCTTTTCAATACTCACAGATACGCAGTATTTT	CASSFSILTDTQYF
-	TRBV20-1	-	TRBJ2-7	TGCAGTGCTACCCGGGACGGCTACGAGCAGTACTTC	CSATRDGYEQYF
TRBD1	TRBV7-6	-	TRBJ1-6	TGTGCCAGCAGCAGCGGGACAGTCCTAATCAATTCACCCCTCCACTTT	CASSSGTVLINSPLHF
TRBD1	TRBV29-1	few	TRBJ1-1	TGCAGCGTTGAAGCCCCCCCAGGGGGCACTGAAGCTTTCTTT	CSVEAPPGGTEAFF
-	TRBV29-1	few	TRBJ1-2	TGCAGCGTTGGGGCGGGAAACTATGGCTACACCTTC	CSVGAGNYGYTF
TRBD1	TRBV20-1	few	TRBJ1-1	TGCAGTGCTAGCCTCGGCAGGGGGCTAACTGAAGCTTTCTTT	CSASLGRGLTEAFF
-	TRBV2	-	TRBJ1-1	TGTGCCAGCAGCCTACGGGACATCAACACTGAAGCTTTCTTT	CASSLRDINTEAFF
-	TRBV6-2/TRBV6-3	-	TRBJ1-5	TGTGCCAGCAGTTACACAGCCGGGGCTAGCAATCAGCCCCAGCATTTT	CASSYTAGASNQPQHF
-	TRBV20-1	many	TRBJ2-3	TGCAGTGCCATCACCTCAGGCACAGATACGCAGTATTTT	CSAITSGTDTQYF
TRBD1	TRBV28	-	TRBJ2-7	TGTGCCAGCAGAAGGGACAGACGGAATTACAATGAGCAGTACTTC	CASRRDRRNYNEQYF
-	TRBV20-1	-	TRBJ1-1	TGCAGTGCAAGGAGCGGGGGAGGGGACACTGAAGCTTTCTTT	CSARSGGGDTEAFF
TRBD1	TRBV25-1	-	TRBJ2-7	TGTGCCAGCAGTGGGGGACAGCACCTCTCCTACGAGCAGTACTTC	CASSGGQHLSYEQYF
-	TRBV27	-	TRBJ2-1	TGTGCCAGCAGTTTCCTCGGGAGCTCCTACAATGAGCAGTTCTTC	CASSFLGSSYNEQFF
-	TRBV28	-	TRBJ1-4	TGTGCCAGCAGCCAATCCTGGGGAAAACTGTTTTTT	CASSQSWGKLFF
-	TRBV6-5	-	TRBJ1-4	TGTGCCAGCAGCTCCGGGGGGAACCGCCGGGGGGAAAAACTGTTTTTT	CASSSGGNRRGEKLFF
-	TRBV12-5	-	TRBJ2-1	TGTGCTAGGGCCAAGGACAGCGACAATGGGCAGTTCTTC	CARAKDSDNGQFF
-	TRBV6-2/TRBV6-3	-	TRBJ2-1	TGTGCCAGCAGTTACTCATATGCGGACGAACGCTCCTACAATGAGCAGTTCTTC	CASSYSYADERSYNEQFF
-	TRBV20-1	-	TRBJ2-3	TGCAGTGCAATGACAGCTAGCACAGATACGCAGTATTTT	CSAMTASTDTQYF
TRBD2	TRBV7-8	once	TRBJ2-5	TGTGCCGGCAGCTCTGCTCCGGGACTAGCTGAAGAGACCCAGTACTTC	CAGSSAPGLAEETQYF
TRBD1	TRBV4-1	-	TRBJ1-2	TGCGCCAGCAGCCAAAAACAGGGGGATGACTATGGCTACACCTTC	CASSQKQGDDYGYTF
TRBD1	TRBV6-2/TRBV6-3	-	TRBJ1-1	TGTGCCAGCAGCCCTAATCGACAGGGGCCTGAAGCTTTCTTT	CASSPNRQGPEAFF
-	TRBV5-1	once	TRBJ2-7	TGCGCCAGCAGCCCAAACCCGGGACACCAAAATGAGCAGTACTTC	CASSPNPGHQNEQYF
TRBD1	TRBV12-3/TRBV12-4	-	TRBJ2-3	TGTGCCAGCAACAACTGGCCCGGGACAGTCTACACAGATACGCAGTATTTT	CASNNWPGTVYTDTQYF
-	TRBV27	-	TRBJ1-1	TGTGCCAGCGGCCGGTTGGTGGGGAACACTGAAGCTTTCTTT	CASGRLVGNTEAFF
-	TRBV10-3	few	TRBJ2-7	TGTGCCATCAGTGGCGGGACCGCCTACGAGCAGTACTTC	CAISGGTAYEQYF
TRBD2	TRBV7-2	once	TRBJ2-2	TGTGCCAGCAGCTCGGGAGGGCGCATCGGGGAGCTGTTTTTT	CASSSGGRIGELFF
TRBD2	TRBV25-1	-	TRBJ2-1	TGTGCCAGCAGTCCTCTAGCGGGGGGTACGGAGACCCAGTTCTTC	CASSPLAGGTETQFF
-	TRBV20-1	few	TRBJ2-2	TGCAGTGCCCCCAAACGGGACACCGGGGAGCTGTTTTTT	CSAPKRDTGELFF
TRBD2	TRBV20-1	few	TRBJ2-3	TGCAGTGCTACCCTAGCGGTGGATCCGCAGTATTTT	CSATLAVDPQYF
TRBD1	TRBV27	few	TRBJ1-1	TGTGCCAGCAGGCGGGACAGGACGGGCCCAGAGTTCGCTTTCTTT	CASRRDRTGPEFAFF
-	TRBV4-3	-	TRBJ2-3	TGCGCCAGCAGCCAAGATACGTTAGGGAGGGATACGCAGTATTTT	CASSQDTLGRDTQYF
-	TRBV2	-	TRBJ2-7	TGTGCCAGCAGAGCCCGACAGATTGACTCCTACAATGAGCAGTACTTC	CASRARQIDSYNEQYF
-	TRBV6-6	-	TRBJ1-1	TGTGCCAGCGTTAACCCATCGGCAGGTCGCTTCACTGAAGCTTTCTTT	CASVNPSAGRFTEAFF
-	TRBV12-3/TRBV12-4	-	TRBJ2-5	TGTGCCAGCAGTATCAGGGGATTCCAAGAGACCCAGTACTTC	CASSIRGFQETQYF
-	TRBV19	-	TRBJ2-2	TGTGCCAGTAATGGTCCCAGGTCGAACACCGGGGAGCTGTTTTTT	CASNGPRSNTGELFF
TRBD2	TRBV5-1	few	TRBJ2-1	TGCGCCAGCAGCTTGGACCTAGCGGGCAACAATGAGCAGTTCTTC	CASSLDLAGNNEQFF
-	TRBV6-2/TRBV6-3	-	TRBJ2-7	TGTGCCAGCAGTTACCCCAAGACCTACGAGCAGTACTTC	CASSYPKTYEQYF
-	TRBV12-3/TRBV12-4	few	TRBJ2-3	TGTGCCAGCAGATTTGCCACAGCCACAGATACGCAGTATTTT	CASRFATATDTQYF
-	TRBV12-3/TRBV12-4	-	TRBJ1-1	TGTGCCATCCAACATCGGGGGGGTGTTACTGAAGCTTTCTTT	CAIQHRGGVTEAFF
-	TRBV14	-	TRBJ2-1	TGTGCCAGCAGCCAAGAATCTGGGTCCAATGAGCAGTTCTTC	CASSQESGSNEQFF
-	TRBV12-3/TRBV12-4	once	TRBJ1-1	TGTGCCAGCAGCAACTCGGGGGGCACTGAAGCTTTCTTT	CASSNSGGTEAFF
TRBD1	TRBV5-1	few	TRBJ1-1	TGCGCCAGCAGCTTACGCCCGGACAGGGACACTGAAGCTTTCTTT	CASSLRPDRDTEAFF
-	TRBV7-8	-	TRBJ2-1	TGTGCCAGCAGCTTACTAGGCCCAGGTGGCTCTTTTATCAATGAGCAGTTCTTC	CASSLLGPGGSFINEQFF